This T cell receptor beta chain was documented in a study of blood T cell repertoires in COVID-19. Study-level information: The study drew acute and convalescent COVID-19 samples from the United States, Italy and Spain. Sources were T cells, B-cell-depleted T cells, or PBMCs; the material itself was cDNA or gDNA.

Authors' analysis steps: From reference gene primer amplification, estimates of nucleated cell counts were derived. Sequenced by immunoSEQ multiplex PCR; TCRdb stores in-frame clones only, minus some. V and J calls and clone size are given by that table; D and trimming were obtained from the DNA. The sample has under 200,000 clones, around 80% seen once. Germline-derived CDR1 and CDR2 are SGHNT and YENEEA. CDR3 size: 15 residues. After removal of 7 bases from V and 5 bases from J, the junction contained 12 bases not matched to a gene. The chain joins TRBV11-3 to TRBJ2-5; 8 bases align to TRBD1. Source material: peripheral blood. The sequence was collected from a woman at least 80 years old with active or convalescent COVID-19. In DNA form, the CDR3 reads TGTGCCAGCACCCTGACAGGGGCCGCCGGGGAGACCCAGTACTTC. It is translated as CASTLTGAAGETQYF.